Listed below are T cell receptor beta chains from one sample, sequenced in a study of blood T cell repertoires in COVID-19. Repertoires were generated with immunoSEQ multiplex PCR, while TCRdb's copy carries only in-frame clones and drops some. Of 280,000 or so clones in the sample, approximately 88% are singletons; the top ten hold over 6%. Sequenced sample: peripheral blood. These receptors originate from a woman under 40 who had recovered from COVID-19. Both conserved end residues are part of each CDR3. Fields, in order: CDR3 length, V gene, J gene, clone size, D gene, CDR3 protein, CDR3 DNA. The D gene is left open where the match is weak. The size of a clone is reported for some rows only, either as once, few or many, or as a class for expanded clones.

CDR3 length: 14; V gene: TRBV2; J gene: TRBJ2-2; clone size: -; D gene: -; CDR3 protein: CAGRTDSNTGELFF; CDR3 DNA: TGTGCCGGCCGGACAGATTCGAACACCGGGGAGCTGTTTTTT
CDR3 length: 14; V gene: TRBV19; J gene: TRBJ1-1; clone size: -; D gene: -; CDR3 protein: CASSPRQPNTEAFF; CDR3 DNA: TGTGCCAGTAGTCCCCGACAGCCGAACACTGAAGCTTTCTTT
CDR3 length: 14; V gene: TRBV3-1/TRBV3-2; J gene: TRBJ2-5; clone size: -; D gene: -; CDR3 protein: CASSQDGREETQYF; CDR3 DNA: TGTGCCAGCAGCCAGGACGGCAGGGAAGAGACCCAGTACTTC
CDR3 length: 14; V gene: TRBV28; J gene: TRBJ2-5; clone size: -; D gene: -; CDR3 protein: CASSLGRGRETQYF; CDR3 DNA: TGTGCCAGCAGCCTAGGTCGGGGAAGGGAGACCCAGTACTTC
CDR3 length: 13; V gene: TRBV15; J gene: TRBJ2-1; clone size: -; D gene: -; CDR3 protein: CATQGSEYNEQFF; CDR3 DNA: TGTGCCACCCAGGGATCGGAATACAATGAGCAGTTCTTC
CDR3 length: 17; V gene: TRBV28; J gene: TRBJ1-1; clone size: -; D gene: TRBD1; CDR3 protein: CASSLSGGARVITEAFF; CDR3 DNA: TGTGCCAGCAGTTTATCAGGGGGCGCGAGAGTAATCACTGAAGCTTTCTTT
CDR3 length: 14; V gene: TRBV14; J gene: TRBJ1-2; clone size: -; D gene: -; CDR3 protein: CASSQDSGGYGYTF; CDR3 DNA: TGTGCCAGCAGCCAAGATTCAGGAGGCTATGGCTACACCTTC
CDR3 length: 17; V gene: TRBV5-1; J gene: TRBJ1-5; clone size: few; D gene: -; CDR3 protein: CASSLYPALNGDQPQHF; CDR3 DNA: TGCGCCAGCAGCTTATACCCAGCCCTGAACGGGGATCAGCCCCAGCATTTT
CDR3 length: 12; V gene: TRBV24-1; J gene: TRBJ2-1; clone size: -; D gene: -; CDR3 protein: CATSDRYNEQFF; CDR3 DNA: TGTGCCACCAGCGACAGGTACAATGAGCAGTTCTTC
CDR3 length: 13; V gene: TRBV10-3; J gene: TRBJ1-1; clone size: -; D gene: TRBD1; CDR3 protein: CAITGQEGTEAFF; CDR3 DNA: TGTGCCATCACCGGACAGGAAGGCACTGAAGCTTTCTTT
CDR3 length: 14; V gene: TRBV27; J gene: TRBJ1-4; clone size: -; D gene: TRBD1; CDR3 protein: CASGQSRGPEKLFF; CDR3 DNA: TGTGCCAGCGGTCAATCCAGGGGGCCTGAAAAACTGTTTTTT
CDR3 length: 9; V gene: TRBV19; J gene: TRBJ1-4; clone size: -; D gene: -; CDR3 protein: CASLQKLFF; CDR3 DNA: TGTGCCAGTCTACAAAAACTGTTTTTT
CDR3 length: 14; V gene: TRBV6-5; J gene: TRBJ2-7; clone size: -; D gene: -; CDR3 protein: CASTQGTHSYEQYF; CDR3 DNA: TGTGCCAGCACGCAGGGTACCCACTCCTACGAGCAGTACTTC
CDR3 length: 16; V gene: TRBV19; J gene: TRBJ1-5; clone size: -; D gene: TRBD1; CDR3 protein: CASSIGTGILHQPQHF; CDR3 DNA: TGTGCCAGTAGTATTGGGACAGGGATTCTCCATCAGCCCCAGCATTTT
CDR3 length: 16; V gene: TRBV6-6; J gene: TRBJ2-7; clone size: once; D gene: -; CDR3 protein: CASSYSVFLDIDEQYF; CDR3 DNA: TGTGCCAGCAGTTACTCCGTCTTCCTGGACATTGACGAGCAGTACTTC
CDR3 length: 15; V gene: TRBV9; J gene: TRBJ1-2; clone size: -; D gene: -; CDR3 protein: CASSVDRDRLYGYTF; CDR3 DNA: TGTGCCAGCAGCGTAGACAGGGACCGGCTCTATGGCTACACCTTC
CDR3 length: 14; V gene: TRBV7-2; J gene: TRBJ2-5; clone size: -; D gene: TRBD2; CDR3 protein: CASTYRRGGETQYF; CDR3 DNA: TGTGCCAGCACCTACCGTCGGGGGGGCGAGACCCAGTACTTC
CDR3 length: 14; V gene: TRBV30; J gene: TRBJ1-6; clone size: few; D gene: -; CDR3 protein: CAWTRMGGNSPLHF; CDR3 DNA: TGTGCCTGGACCAGGATGGGAGGGAATTCACCCCTCCACTTT
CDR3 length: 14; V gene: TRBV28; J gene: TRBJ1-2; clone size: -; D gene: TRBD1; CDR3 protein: CASSQGQGNYGYTF; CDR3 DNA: TGTGCCAGCAGCCAAGGACAGGGGAATTATGGCTACACCTTC
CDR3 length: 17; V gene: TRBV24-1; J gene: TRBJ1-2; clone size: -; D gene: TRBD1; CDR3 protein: CATSAAEAGGAEYGYTF; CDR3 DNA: TGTGCCACCAGTGCTGCGGAGGCAGGGGGCGCGGAATATGGCTACACCTTC
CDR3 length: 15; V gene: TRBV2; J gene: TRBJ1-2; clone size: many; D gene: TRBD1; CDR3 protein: CASSVGQGRDYGYTF; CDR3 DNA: TGTGCCAGCAGTGTTGGACAGGGTCGGGACTATGGCTACACCTTC
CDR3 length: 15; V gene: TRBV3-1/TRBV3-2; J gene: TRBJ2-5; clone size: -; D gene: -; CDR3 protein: CASSQGWPSQETQYF; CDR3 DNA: TGTGCCAGCAGCCAAGGTTGGCCCAGCCAAGAGACCCAGTACTTC
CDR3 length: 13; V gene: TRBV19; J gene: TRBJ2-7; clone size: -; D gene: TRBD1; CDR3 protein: CASGTGRGYEQYF; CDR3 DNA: TGTGCCAGTGGGACAGGAAGAGGGTACGAGCAGTACTTC
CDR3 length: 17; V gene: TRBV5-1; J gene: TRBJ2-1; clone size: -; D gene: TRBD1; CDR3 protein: CASSLGRTGRFNNEQFF; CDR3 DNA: TGCGCCAGCAGCTTGGGAAGGACAGGGAGGTTCAACAATGAGCAGTTCTTC
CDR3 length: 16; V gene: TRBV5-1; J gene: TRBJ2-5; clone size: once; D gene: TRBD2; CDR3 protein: CASSLVLAGGQETQYF; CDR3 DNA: TGCGCCAGCAGCTTGGTTCTAGCGGGGGGCCAAGAGACCCAGTACTTC
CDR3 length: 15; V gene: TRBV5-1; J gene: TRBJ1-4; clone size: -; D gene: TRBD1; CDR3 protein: CASAPGTGDGEKLFF; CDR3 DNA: TGCGCCAGCGCACCCGGGACAGGGGACGGGGAAAAACTGTTTTTT
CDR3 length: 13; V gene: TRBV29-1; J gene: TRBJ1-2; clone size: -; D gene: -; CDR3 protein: CSVRTGHPYGYTF; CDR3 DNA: TGCAGCGTACGCACGGGACATCCCTATGGCTACACCTTC